A single sample is the source of the 30 T cell receptor beta chains below, sequenced in a study of blood T cells in healthy people across ages. PCR was performed a second time for about 7 to 11 cycles using a sample-barcoded 5' primer and a J-beta primer mix. In TCRdb, the 5' RACE reads were re-called with MiXCR into one record per CDR3 protein. In the table there are 800,000 or so distinct CDR3 sequences, 25% of which are singletons. Another study also made use of these data, one on T cells of mothers and their children.

The sequencing sample was made of blood. These receptors originate from a boy aged 5-17 years in good health.

In this sample, this clonotype turned up a few times. The chain links TRBV28 to TRBJ2-7; 9 bases are shared with TRBD1. This CDR3 has 15 amino acids. Germline V gene lookup returns CDR1 MDHEN and CDR2 SYDVKM. V gave up 7 bases and J gave up 3 bases; unmatched junction bases: 10. Written as DNA, the CDR3 is TGTGCCAGCAAGACGACAGGGGGGCACAGCTACGAGCAGTACTTC. Amino acid sequence: CASKTTGGHSYEQYF.

This rearrangement joins TRBV12-3 or TRBV12-4 to TRBJ1-4; TRBD1 might be the D (5 bases). This CDR3 is built from 16 residues. Trimming stripped 5 bases from V and 2 bases from J, with 15 bases between. CDR3 coding DNA: TGTGCCAGCAGTACCCGGTCGGGGGGTACTAATGAAAAACTGTTTTTT. Encoded protein: CASSTRSGGTNEKLFF.

This clonotype was picked up a small number of times. The CDR3 spells CSARVPAVETQYF. The DNA for the CDR3 is TGCAGTGCTAGAGTCCCAGCGGTGGAGACCCAGTACTTC. The rearrangement links TRBV20-1 to TRBJ2-5; a possible D gene is TRBD2 (5 bases). CDR1 and CDR2 from the germline V gene are DFQATT and SNEGSKA (reference sequence). V was trimmed by 1 base and J by 5 bases, leaving 11 bases between them. CDR3 length: 13 residues.

This chain connects TRBV2 to TRBJ1-2, with 9 positions matching TRBD1. The V gene end was trimmed by 6 bases and the J gene end by 4 bases; junction bases not matched to a gene: 6. Germline V gene sequence: CDR1 SNHLY, CDR2 FYNNEI. The CDR3 covers 14 residues. The CDR3 DNA is TGTGCCAGCAGCGCGGGACAGGGAAGCTATGGCTACACCTTC. This translates into CASSAGQGSYGYTF.

J is TRBJ2-7 and V is TRBV20-1, with 9 nucleotides matching TRBD2. The CDR3 runs 15 residues. With V trimmed by 3 bases and J by 2 bases, 8 bases remained unmatched. The germline CDR1 and CDR2 sequences are DFQATT and SNEGSKA (reference sequence). The chain's CDR3 is CSASPLAGWTYEQYF. CDR3 bases: TGCAGTGCTAGCCCACTAGCGGGTTGGACCTACGAGCAGTACTTC.

This chain uses TRBV7-8 with TRBJ1-5; tentatively, D is TRBD1 (6 bases). The germline gives CDR1 SGHVS, CDR2 FQNEAQ. The CDR3 loop spans 15 amino acids. Trimming took 5 bases from V and 0 from J, leaving 11 bases between them. CDR3 region: CASSDRLDSNQPQHF. The CDR3 DNA sequence: TGTGCCAGCAGCGACAGGCTAGATAGCAATCAGCCCCAGCATTTT.

The rearrangement links TRBV20-1 to TRBJ2-1, with D perhaps being TRBD1 or TRBD2 (6 bases each). This CDR3 has 14 amino acids. Germline V gives CDR1 DFQATT, CDR2 SNEGSKA (reference sequence). Between the trimmed V and J ends, which lost 0 bases and 4 bases, there was a span of 10 bases. The DNA of the CDR3 is TGCAGTGCTAGAGATGAGGGGGGTTACAATGAGCAGTTCTTC. Its translation is CSARDEGGYNEQFF.

The sample holds a few counts of this clonotype. The V call is TRBV28, the J call TRBJ2-1, with 7 bases identical to TRBD2. Germline CDR1 is MDHEN and CDR2 is SYDVKM. This CDR3 comprises 12 residues. V was clipped by 7 bases and J by 6 bases; unmatched bases: 3. CDR3 coding DNA: TGTGCCAGCACGACTAGCCCCAATGAGCAGTTCTTC. Amino acid sequence: CASTTSPNEQFF.

The V call is TRBV6-2 or TRBV6-3, the J call TRBJ1-2; 7 nucleotides line up with TRBD1. Germline-derived CDR1 and CDR2 are MNHEY and SVGEGT. V gave up 6 bases and J gave up 3 bases; unmatched junction bases: 19. The CDR3 is 18 residues long. DNA for the CDR3: TGTGCCAGCAGCAAGAATCCCGGGACAGCTTACCTCCACTATGGCTACACCTTC. It is translated as CASSKNPGTAYLHYGYTF.

J is TRBJ2-1 and V is TRBV29-1; tentatively, D is TRBD2 (5 bases). This CDR3 region has 12 residues. Germline CDR1 reads SQVTM; CDR2 reads ANQGSEA. Between the trimmed V and J ends, which lost 6 bases and 8 bases, there was a span of 14 bases. CDR3 sequence: CSVAEVGDEQFF. CDR3 DNA sequence: TGCAGCGTAGCGGAGGTGGGCGATGAGCAGTTCTTC.

This clonotype was seen only a few times. This chain uses TRBV20-1 with TRBJ1-2, with a possible D match to TRBD1 (5 bases). The CDR3 is 12 residues long. Germline CDR1 DFQATT, CDR2 SNEGSKA (reference sequence). The CDR3: CSCPAGQTGYTF. The DNA for the CDR3 is TGCTCCTGCCCCGCAGGGCAAACTGGCTACACCTTC.

This clonotype was recorded a few times. This chain joins TRBV5-4 and TRBJ2-1, with 9 bases that match TRBD2. Germline V lookup: CDR1 SGHNT, CDR2 YYREEE (reference sequence). CDR3 length equals 16 residues. With 4 bases clipped from V and 5 bases from J, the junction kept 10 bases outside the gene matches. Here the CDR3 reads CASSPPQRGVNNEQFF. The CDR3 nucleotides are TGTGCCAGCAGCCCCCCCCAGCGGGGGGTGAACAATGAGCAGTTCTTC.

In DNA, the CDR3 is TGTGCCAGCAGCTTAAAGGAAGGCATCCAGGAGACCCAGTACTTC. Its translation is CASSLKEGIQETQYF. The J gene is TRBJ2-5, the V gene TRBV7-8; D unclear. CDR1 is SGHVS, CDR2 FQNEAQ, per germline. Trimming removed 2 bases at V and 5 bases at J, with 15 bases between. The CDR3 has 15 residues.

This chain links TRBV20-1 with TRBJ2-4, with D perhaps given as TRBD1 or TRBD2 (6 bases each). This CDR3 contains 14 residues. From germline, CDR1 is DFQATT and CDR2 SNEGSKA (reference sequence). CDR3 sequence reads: CGLPSGQQGNIQYF. In DNA, the CDR3 is TGCGGCTTACCCAGCGGGCAACAGGGCAACATTCAGTACTTC.

This clonotype was seen more than once but under ten times. One end of the junction does not line up with germline, which may come from a read error. The CDR3 reads CAGSRGGTGETQYF. The CDR3 region has the DNA TGTGCCGGCAGCCGTGGGGGGACCGGGGAGACCCAGTACTTC. This chain links TRBV7-2 with TRBJ2-5, with TRBD2 as a possible D gene (6 bases). Per germline, CDR1 SGHTA and CDR2 FQGNSA. CDR3 size: 14 residues.

This rearrangement joins TRBV28 to TRBJ1-5; perhaps TRBD1 as D (6 bases). Trimming took 6 bases from V and 1 from J, leaving 16 bases between them. CDR1 MDHEN and CDR2 SYDVKM come from the germline V gene. The CDR3 covers 16 residues. As DNA, the CDR3 is TGTGCCAGCAGGTCAGACAGGATAAGGAGCAATCAGCCCCAGCATTTT. Its protein is CASRSDRIRSNQPQHF.

With respect to this clonotype: At one boundary the junction diverges from the germline segment, which might be a read error. The rearrangement links TRBV11-2 to TRBJ2-5, with D possibly TRBD2 on 6 matching bases. The CDR3 runs to 11 residues. The germline V gene has CDR1 SGHAT and CDR2 FQNNGV. The CDR3 sequence is CASSSGGPVFF. Here the CDR3 DNA reads TGTGCCAGCAGCTCCGGAGGGCCAGTGTTCTTC.

This clonotype came up once. The chain has TRBV15 and TRBJ2-6; D is undetermined. The CDR3 consists of 14 residues. From germline, CDR1 is LNHNV and CDR2 YYDKDF (reference sequence). Trimming removed 6 bases from V and 0 bases from J, with 6 bases in between. The CDR3 DNA follows: TGTGCCACCAGATCCCTCTCTGGGGCCAACGTCCTGACTTTC. Protein product: CATRSLSGANVLTF.

The chain joins TRBV18 to TRBJ1-3; TRBD1 might be the D (6 bases). The CDR3 has 19 amino acids. The V gene's germline CDR1 is KGHSH and CDR2 LQKENI. The V end was cut by 6 bases, the J end by 0 bases, with 24 bases between. CDR3 loop: CASSLQAPGQWSSGNTIYF. The CDR3 nucleotides are TGTGCCAGCTCCCTACAAGCACCCGGACAGTGGAGCTCTGGAAACACCATATATTTT. Complete variable domain (other parts from reference TRBV18 and TRBJ1-3): NAGVMQNPRHLVRRRGQEARLRCSPMKGHSHVYWYRQLPEEGLKFMVYLQKENIIDESGMPKERFSAEFPKEGPSILRIQQVVRGDSAAYFCASSLQAPGQWSSGNTIYFGEGSWLTVV.

V usage is TRBV5-6 and J usage is TRBJ2-2; 7 nucleotides align to TRBD1. The CDR3 sequence is 15 residues long. V lost 2 bases and J lost 3; bases outside the gene matches: 4. Germline lookup yields CDR1 SGHDT and CDR2 YYEEEE. The DNA for the CDR3 is TGTGCCAGCAGCTTCACAGGGGCGTACACCGGGGAGCTGTTTTTT. Translated: CASSFTGAYTGELFF. Full variable domain (outside the CDR3, taken from reference TRBV5-6 and TRBJ2-2): DAGVTQSPTHLIKTRGQQVTLRCSPKSGHDTVSWYQQALGQGPQFIFQYYEEEERQRGNFPDRFSGHQFPNYSSELNVNALLLGDSALYLCASSFTGAYTGELFFGEGSRLTVL.

The chain couples TRBV7-6 to TRBJ2-1; D might be TRBD2 (6 bases). Trimming pared 0 bases from V and 5 bases from J, leaving 14 bases between. The CDR3 consists of 16 residues. Per the germline V gene, CDR1 is SGHVS and CDR2 is FNYEAQ. CDR3 nucleotides: TGTGCCAGCAGCTTAGCACAGGCGGCGGGGCACAATGAGCAGTTCTTC. It yields the protein CASSLAQAAGHNEQFF.

The rearrangement joins TRBV6-5 to TRBJ2-3, with unresolved D. The germline V gene encodes CDR1 MNHEY and CDR2 SVGAGI. Between the trimmed V and J ends, which lost 2 bases and 0 bases, there was a span of 9 bases. This CDR3 region has 15 residues. CDR3 region: CASSYRGRSTDTQYF. The CDR3 DNA reads TGTGCCAGCAGTTACCGTGGCCGTAGCACAGATACGCAGTATTTT.

About this clonotype: A read error may produce the germline difference seen at one junction end. The rearrangement uses TRBV7-2 and TRBJ2-7; TRBD1 matches 11 bases. CDR1 and CDR2 (germline): SGHTA, FQGNSA. The CDR3 sequence is 14 residues long. The CDR3 region is CAGSLGQGGYEQYF. The CDR3 nucleotides are TGTGCCGGCAGCTTGGGACAGGGGGGTTACGAGCAGTACTTC.

This chain connects TRBV4-3 to TRBJ1-4; 9 bases fit TRBD1. Unmatched junction bases numbered 14, after V lost 3 bases and J lost 9 bases. The CDR3 spans 17 residues. Germline loops: CDR1 LGHNA, CDR2 YSLEER. DNA of the CDR3: TGCGCCAGCAGCCAGGACCCACCCGACGGGACAGGGCAAAAACTGTTTTTT. It is translated as CASSQDPPDGTGQKLFF.

This clonotype was seen a few times. The chain employs TRBV6-5 and TRBJ2-4; D gene unclear. CDR3 length: 14 residues. V was cut by 7 bases and J by 3 bases, with 13 bases left in between. Looked up from germline, CDR1 is MNHEY and CDR2 is SVGAGI. CDR3 protein: CASKTRTVKNIQYF. The CDR3 DNA follows: TGTGCCAGCAAAACCAGAACTGTCAAAAACATTCAGTACTTC.

V usage is TRBV10-3 and J usage is TRBJ2-1; TRBD1 matches at 7 bases. The DNA end lines up better with TRBJ2-7; the J call may be wrong. Per the germline V gene, CDR1 is ENHRY and CDR2 is SYGVKD. The CDR3 runs 12 residues. The DNA of the CDR3 is TGTGCCATCAGTGCAACAGGGGACGAGCAGTACTTC. Encoded protein: CAISATGDEQYF.

The chain combines TRBV29-1 with TRBJ1-2; D unclear. Trimming removed 5 bases from V and 3 bases from J, with 4 bases in between. Germline assignment: CDR1 SQVTM and CDR2 ANQGSEA. This CDR3 is built from 10 residues. The CDR3 bases are TGCAGCGTTTTTCACTATGGCTACACCTTC. Amino acids: CSVFHYGYTF.

The chain has TRBV2 and TRBJ1-6; the D gene is possibly TRBD1 (5 bases). Germline values: CDR1 SNHLY, CDR2 FYNNEI. The CDR3 contains 14 residues. V lost 4 bases, J lost 10 bases, and 14 bases lay in between. CDR3 sequence reads: CASSGGARESPLHF. The CDR3 DNA reads as TGTGCCAGCAGTGGCGGGGCGCGGGAATCACCCCTCCACTTT.

The chain combines TRBV20-1 with TRBJ1-1; D not resolved. V lost 6 bases, J lost 0 bases, and 11 bases lay in between. This CDR3 comprises 13 residues. Per germline, CDR1 DFQATT and CDR2 SNEGSKA (reference sequence). The CDR3 DNA reads as TGCAGTGCCGCTTTTACCATGAACACTGAAGCTTTCTTT. It is translated as CSAAFTMNTEAFF.

This clonotype appeared a few times. The chain links TRBV24-1 to TRBJ2-1; 9 nucleotides align to TRBD2. The V gene's germline CDR1 is KGHDR and CDR2 SFDVKD. The CDR3 is 16 amino acids. The trim removed 6 bases at V and 0 bases at J, leaving 5 bases unmatched. CDR3 coding DNA: TGTGCCACCAGTACCCTAGCGGGGAACTCCTACAATGAGCAGTTCTTC. This sequence encodes CATSTLAGNSYNEQFF.